A selection of T cell receptor beta chains follows, all from one sample in a study of cytomegalovirus exposure and HLA in healthy donors. Sequenced by immunoSEQ multiplex PCR; TCRdb stores in-frame clones only, minus some. The sample consists of roughly 300,000 clones, 88% of them appearing once. The sequenced material came from PBMCs. The source is a woman between 18 and 29 years old in good health and CMV-seronegative. Each CDR3 is given with its conserved first and last residue. D genes are given only for firm matches. For some rows the clone size is stated as once, few or many, or as a class when expanded; others skip it.

len,v_gene,j_gene,abundance,d_gene,CDR3nt,CDR3aa
15,TRBV11-2,TRBJ2-7,NA,NA,TGTGCCAGCAGCATCCACTACCCGGACTGGGACGAGCAGTACTTC,CASSIHYPDWDEQYF
15,TRBV16,TRBJ1-1,NA,NA,TGTGCCAGCAGCCAATTGTCCGCGTTAAACACTGAAGCTTTCTTT,CASSQLSALNTEAFF
19,TRBV5-4,TRBJ2-6,NA,TRBD2,TGTGCCAGCAGGAGGGAACTAGCGGGAGGTTCCTCTGGGGCCAACGTCCTGACTTTC,CASRRELAGGSSGANVLTF
15,TRBV29-1,TRBJ2-7,NA,TRBD2,TGCAGCGTACTAGCGGGAGGCCTGATTCCCTACGAGCAGTACTTC,CSVLAGGLIPYEQYF
15,TRBV6-5,TRBJ1-1,NA,TRBD1,TGTGCCAGCAGTCCATCAGGGGGAGCGAACACTGAAGCTTTCTTT,CASSPSGGANTEAFF
15,TRBV6-5,TRBJ1-5,NA,NA,TGTGCCAGCAGGATAACAGGGATTAGCAATCAGCCCCAGCATTTT,CASRITGISNQPQHF
16,TRBV5-6,TRBJ2-5,NA,NA,TGTGCCAGCAGCTTGGGAAGAGGGGTGCAGGGGGAGACCCAGTACTTC,CASSLGRGVQGETQYF
14,TRBV7-9,TRBJ2-3,NA,TRBD1,TGTGCCACAAAGGACAGGCTCATTCCAGATACGCAGTATTTT,CATKDRLIPDTQYF
16,TRBV5-4,TRBJ2-3,NA,TRBD2,TGTGCCAGCAGCTTGGAGCGAGCGGGGAGCACAGATACGCAGTATTTT,CASSLERAGSTDTQYF
13,TRBV18,TRBJ1-2,few,NA,TGTGCCAGCTCAATCCAGTCTAACTATGGCTACACCTTC,CASSIQSNYGYTF